The clone carrying this T cell receptor beta chain was picked up one time. This sample is part of a study of blood T cell repertoires in COVID-19. For the study at large: Acute-phase and convalescent COVID-19 samples originated in the United States, Italy and Spain. Nucleic acid was either cDNA or gDNA, and it came from T cells, B-cell-depleted T cells, or PBMCs.

With 6 bases clipped from V and 4 bases from J, the junction kept 6 bases outside the gene matches. The CDR3 sequence is 14 residues long. Germline-derived CDR1 and CDR2 are MNHEY and SVGAGI. Source study methods: Using reference gene primer amplification, nucleated cell counts were estimated. TCRdb's table, derived via immunoSEQ multiplex PCR, lists solely in-frame clones and lacks some. That table furnishes V, J and clone size, whereas the DNA furnished D and trimming. The sample carries 150,000 to 200,000 clones, roughly 89% recorded once. This sequence joins TRBV6-5 and TRBJ1-2; 9 positions agree with TRBD1. Sequencing was carried out using peripheral blood. This TCR was recovered from a woman between 45 and 65 years old with acute or convalescent COVID-19. Here the CDR3 reads CASRPGTGLYGYTF. The CDR3 nucleotides read TGTGCCAGCAGACCTGGGACAGGGCTCTATGGCTACACCTTC.